The 22 T cell receptor beta chains given below trace back to one sample, sequenced in a study of blood T cell repertoires in COVID-19. The repertoire was sequenced with immunoSEQ multiplex PCR; TCRdb's copy has only in-frame clones and lacks some. The sample has a few hundred thousand clones; around 90% are singletons. The sequenced sample consisted of PBMCs or T cells enriched from blood (not recorded which). Source of these receptors: a woman between 18 and 30 years old with acute COVID-19.

The CDR3 sequence is CASSVRGGNQPQHF. CDR3 coding DNA: TGTGCCAGCAGCGTCAGGGGAGGGAATCAGCCCCAGCATTTT. The rearrangement joins TRBV2 to TRBJ1-5; D might be TRBD1 (6 bases). CDR1 and CDR2 from the germline V gene are SNHLY and FYNNEI. CDR3 length: 14 residues. The germline V and J ends were trimmed by 6 bases and 4 bases, with 13 bases remaining between them.

The chain carries TRBV3-1 (or the pseudogene TRBV3-2) and TRBJ1-6; TRBD1 matches 7 bases. Germline V gene sequence: CDR1 LGHDT, CDR2 YNNKEL (reference sequence). CDR3 length: 14 amino acids. Trimming cost V 6 bases and J 7 bases; bases outside gene matches: 6. CDR3 sequence (DNA): TGTGCCAGCAGTTGGCGGGACAGCAATTCACCCCTCCACTTT. Translation: CASSWRDSNSPLHF.

The gene calls are TRBV6-5 and TRBJ1-2; 8 nucleotides agree with TRBD1. From germline, CDR1 is MNHEY and CDR2 SVGAGI. The CDR3 has 13 residues. The junction had 6 bases not matched to a gene; V was cut back by 6 bases and J by 6 bases. The CDR3, as DNA: TGTGCCAGCAGGGCAGGGGGCGGGGATGGCTACACCTTC. Residues: CASRAGGGDGYTF.

The chain couples TRBV19 to TRBJ1-1, with D possibly matching TRBD1 (6 bases). This CDR3 region has 16 residues. V dropped 4 bases and J dropped 4 bases, with 19 bases sitting between them. Germline V gene lookup returns CDR1 LNHDA and CDR2 SQIVND (reference sequence). The CDR3 loop is CASSNYYGGPGTEAFF. For the CDR3, the DNA is TGTGCCAGTAGTAATTATTACGGGGGGCCGGGCACTGAAGCTTTCTTT.

The gene calls are TRBV5-1 and TRBJ1-6; D unresolved. Deletions cut 5 bases from V and 7 bases from J, with 10 bases between. Germline V gene data show CDR1 as SGHRS and CDR2 as YFSETQ. The CDR3 is 13 amino acids. The CDR3 reads CASRTDSNSPLHF. The CDR3 coding sequence is TGCGCCAGCAGGACCGACTCCAATTCACCCCTCCACTTT. The complete variable domain, with remaining parts taken from reference TRBV5-1 and TRBJ1-6, reads KAGVTQTPRYLIKTRGQQVTLSCSPISGHRSVSWYQQTPGQGLQFLFEYFSETQRNKGNFPGRFSGRQFSNSRSEMNVSTLELGDSALYLCASRTDSNSPLHFGNGTRLTVT.

The chain recombines TRBV27 with TRBJ1-2; TRBD1 aligns across 7 bases. There are 14 residues in the CDR3. The ends lost 3 bases at V and 4 bases at J; junction bases unmatched: 5. From germline, CDR1 is MNHEY and CDR2 SMNVEV (reference sequence). Written as DNA, the CDR3 is TGTGCCAGCAGTTTTTCGACAGGGTCCTATGGCTACACCTTC. Its translation: CASSFSTGSYGYTF.

The J gene is TRBJ1-1, the V gene TRBV24-1; D is possibly TRBD1 (6 bases). From germline, CDR1 is KGHDR and CDR2 SFDVKD. The CDR3 length is 12 residues. V lost 10 bases, J lost 11 bases, and 19 bases lay in between. Here the CDR3 reads CATYRVAHRAFF. The CDR3 region has the DNA TGTGCCACGTACAGGGTGGCCCATCGGGCTTTCTTT.

This clone showed up just once. This chain links TRBV7-2 with TRBJ1-2; D perhaps matches TRBD1 (6 bases). With 3 bases removed from V and 6 bases from J, the gap between germline ends came to 8 bases. The CDR3 is made up of 12 amino acids. Germline V gives CDR1 SGHTA, CDR2 FQGNSA. As DNA, the CDR3 is TGTGCCAGCAGCTTCTGGACAGATGGCTACACCTTC. It is translated as CASSFWTDGYTF.

The chain couples TRBV6-5 to TRBJ2-2, with TRBD1 identical over 10 bases. Germline CDR1 and CDR2: MNHEY and SVGAGI. Trimming removed 4 bases from V and 7 bases from J; junction bases left unmatched: 9. There are 16 residues in the CDR3. The CDR3 reads CASSSRQGAVDGELFF. DNA for the CDR3: TGTGCCAGCAGTTCTAGACAGGGGGCCGTCGACGGGGAGCTGTTTTTT.

This chain uses TRBV12-3 or TRBV12-4 with TRBJ1-2, with D tentatively TRBD1 (5 bases). V shed 2 bases and J shed 4 bases, with 5 bases lying between them. The CDR3 covers 12 residues. CDR3 region: CASSLRGYGYTF. Written as DNA, the CDR3 is TGTGCCAGCAGTTTAAGGGGCTATGGCTACACCTTC.

In this sample, this clone turned up a few times. This sequence joins TRBV7-9 and TRBJ1-1, with D tentatively TRBD1 (6 bases). Per the germline V gene, CDR1 is SEHNR and CDR2 is FQNEAQ (reference sequence). Trimming cost V 7 bases and J 2 bases, with 14 bases left between them. This CDR3 region has 14 residues. In DNA, the CDR3 is TGTGCCAGCAACCTACAGGGAGAAAACACTGAAGCTTTCTTT. This sequence encodes CASNLQGENTEAFF.

The chain recombines TRBV5-1 with TRBJ2-4; TRBD1 aligns across 12 bases. The CDR3 runs 19 residues. Trimming at V came to 6 bases and at J to 0 bases, leaving 13 bases not matched to a gene. Looked up from germline, CDR1 is SGHRS and CDR2 is YFSETQ. The CDR3 spells CASTLPGQGAHLAKNIQYF. The CDR3 DNA follows: TGCGCCAGCACCCTCCCGGGACAGGGGGCTCATCTAGCCAAAAACATTCAGTACTTC.

This clone appeared a few times. The rearrangement links TRBV5-5 to TRBJ2-2; D gene uncertain. Deletions cut 2 bases from V and 0 bases from J, with 8 bases between. From germline, CDR1 is SGHKS and CDR2 YYEKEE (reference sequence). The CDR3 has 15 amino acids. The CDR3 nucleotides are TGTGCCAGCAGCTTCTCTATGACGAACACCGGGGAGCTGTTTTTT. It specifies CASSFSMTNTGELFF.

The chain joins TRBV5-4 to TRBJ2-5; D gene uncertain. The germline V gene encodes CDR1 SGHNT and CDR2 YYREEE (reference sequence). Between the trimmed V and J ends, which lost 0 bases and 5 bases, there was a span of 14 bases. This CDR3 is 15 amino acids long. CDR3 amino acids: CASSLGLETFETQYF. CDR3 sequence (DNA): TGTGCCAGCAGCTTGGGGCTAGAGACCTTCGAGACCCAGTACTTC.

The chain links TRBV7-9 to TRBJ2-7; possibly TRBD2 for D (5 bases). The CDR3 contains 14 residues. V lost 5 bases and J lost 2, with 13 bases in between. CDR1 is SEHNR and CDR2 is FQNEAQ in the germline V gene (reference sequence). The CDR3 reads CASSPDSGTYEQYF. The CDR3 coding sequence is TGTGCCAGCAGCCCTGACTCGGGGACCTACGAGCAGTACTTC.

The rearrangement joins TRBV19 to TRBJ1-5, with 7 bases aligning to TRBD1. The CDR3 extends over 14 amino acids. The germline gives CDR1 LNHDA, CDR2 SQIVND (reference sequence). V trimming: 1 base; J trimming: 7 bases; junction bases outside the gene matches: 4. CDR3 residues: CASSIVTGEQPQHF. The CDR3 DNA reads as TGTGCCAGTAGTATAGTAACAGGGGAACAGCCCCAGCATTTT.

The CDR3 DNA follows: TGTGCCAGTAGGGGGAGGGGACTCGCAGACAATGAGCAGTTCTTC. Amino acids: CASRGRGLADNEQFF. J is TRBJ2-1 and V is TRBV19, with 7 bases identical to TRBD2. In germline, CDR1 is LNHDA, CDR2 SQIVND (reference sequence). With V trimmed by 6 bases and J by 5 bases, 10 bases remained unmatched. This CDR3 has 15 amino acids.

V usage is TRBV6-1 and J usage is TRBJ2-3; 7 nucleotides align to TRBD2. Trimming cost V 1 base and J 4 bases; bases outside gene matches: 5. Germline-derived CDR1 and CDR2 are MNHNS and SASEGT. There are 15 residues in the CDR3. The CDR3: CASSEEAGAPDTQYF. CDR3 DNA sequence: TGTGCCAGCAGTGAAGAGGCGGGAGCGCCAGATACGCAGTATTTT.

Here the CDR3 reads CASIPGQGYEQYF. DNA of the CDR3: TGTGCCAGCATTCCGGGACAGGGCTACGAGCAGTACTTC. V usage is TRBV6-5 and J usage is TRBJ2-7; the match to TRBD1 covers 9 bases. V lost 7 bases, J lost 3 bases, and 4 bases stayed unmatched. The CDR3 length is 13 residues. Germline CDR1 and CDR2: MNHEY and SVGAGI.

The V and J genes are TRBV9 and TRBJ1-2, with D possibly TRBD1 on 6 matching bases. The CDR3 covers 11 residues. Trimming removed 6 bases from V and 5 bases from J, with 8 bases in between. Germline values: CDR1 SGDLS, CDR2 YYNGEE. This CDR3 reads CASKQGYGYTF. The CDR3, as DNA: TGTGCCAGCAAACAGGGATATGGCTACACCTTC.

The genes are TRBV19 and TRBJ2-1; 10 bases map to TRBD2. V shed 7 bases and J 2 bases; nucleotides not matched to a gene: 5. The CDR3 sequence is 15 residues long. CDR1 and CDR2 (germline): LNHDA, SQIVND (reference sequence). The CDR3 loop is CASTASGRAYNEQFF. CDR3 DNA sequence: TGTGCCAGTACCGCTAGCGGGAGAGCCTACAATGAGCAGTTCTTC.

This chain joins TRBV18 and TRBJ1-5; D is undetermined. Germline V gene data show CDR1 as KGHSH and CDR2 as LQKENI. The CDR3 is 17 amino acids. Trimming took 3 bases from V and 0 from J, leaving 15 bases between them. The CDR3 coding sequence is TGTGCCAGCTCACCTAGTGCCCGGGTTGATAGCAATCAGCCCCAGCATTTT. It codes for CASSPSARVDSNQPQHF.